Following are 27 T cell receptor beta chains from one sample sequenced in a study of cytomegalovirus exposure and HLA in healthy donors. The PCR used 60 Vbeta and 13 Jbeta primers. Repertoires were generated with immunoSEQ multiplex PCR, while TCRdb's copy carries only in-frame clones and drops some. Seen here are approximately 190,000 clones, 75% to 90% observed once, and the top ten hold about 5.7%. The sample was PBMCs. These receptor sequences come from a man between 35 and 55 years old in good health and CMV-seropositive.

V usage is TRBV6-1 and J usage is TRBJ2-5, with 11 bases lining up with TRBD2. Germline V CDR1 and CDR2: MNHNS, SASEGT. The CDR3 runs 15 residues. Trimming cost V 5 bases and J 3 bases; bases outside gene matches: 5. The CDR3 DNA follows: TGTGCCAGCAGTAGACTAGCGGGACTAGAAGAGACCCAGTACTTC. Translated, it gives CASSRLAGLEETQYF.

The CDR3 loop reads CAWNSGGRNEQYF. The CDR3 DNA reads as TGTGCCTGGAATAGCGGGGGGAGGAACGAGCAGTACTTC. The chain employs TRBV30 and TRBJ2-7, with 10 bases identical to TRBD2. From germline, CDR1 is GTSNPN and CDR2 SVGIG (reference sequence). Trimming took 4 bases from V and 5 from J; bases not matched to a gene: 5. The CDR3 totals 13 residues. Based on the CDR3 plus reference TRBV30 and TRBJ2-7, the full variable domain is SQTIHQWPATLVQPVGSPLSLECTVEGTSNPNLYWYRQAAGRGLQLLFYSVGIGQISSEVPQNLSASRPQDRQFILSSKKLLLSDSGFYLCAWNSGGRNEQYFGPGTRLTVT.

This chain joins TRBV19 and TRBJ1-2; D possibly corresponds to TRBD1 (5 bases). The CDR3 runs to 14 residues. Trimming pared 6 bases from V and 3 bases from J, leaving 14 bases between. Germline assignment: CDR1 LNHDA and CDR2 SQIVND (reference sequence). This chain's CDR3 is CASSQFAGDYGYTF. CDR3 bases: TGTGCCAGTAGCCAATTCGCGGGGGACTATGGCTACACCTTC.

The V and J genes are TRBV5-4 and TRBJ2-2, with 8 bases matching TRBD1. This CDR3 contains 15 residues. The germline gives CDR1 SGHNT, CDR2 YYREEE (reference sequence). V shed 1 base, J shed 5 bases, and the junction held 4 bases outside the gene matches. The CDR3 nucleotides are TGTGCCAGCAGCTTGCCAGGGGGCGAGACCGGGGAGCTGTTTTTT. This codes for CASSLPGGETGELFF.

The chain uses TRBV6-6 and TRBJ2-1, with 9 bases lining up with TRBD1. This CDR3 has 16 residues. With 3 bases clipped from V and 4 bases from J, the junction kept 7 bases outside the gene matches. Germline V gene data show CDR1 as MNHNY and CDR2 as SVGAGI (reference sequence). Here the CDR3 DNA reads TGTGCCAGCAGTTATGGGTGGGACAGGGTTTACAATGAGCAGTTCTTC. As protein: CASSYGWDRVYNEQFF.

CDR3 protein: CASSVGTGLNYEQYF. CDR3 nucleotides: TGTGCCAGCAGCGTAGGGACAGGTCTAAATTACGAGCAGTACTTC. The gene calls are TRBV9 and TRBJ2-5; 7 nucleotides match TRBD1. The J call is in doubt because the DNA end fits TRBJ2-7 better. From germline, CDR1 is SGDLS and CDR2 YYNGEE. CDR3 length: 15 amino acids.

V gene TRBV4-3 combines with J gene TRBJ2-1; possibly TRBD1 for D (6 bases). V was trimmed by 4 bases and J by 7 bases, leaving 14 bases between them. This CDR3 is 14 amino acids long. Germline V lookup: CDR1 LGHNA, CDR2 YSLEER. DNA of the CDR3: TGCGCCAGCAGCCTAACAGGGCGGTGGAATGAGCAGTTCTTC. Protein: CASSLTGRWNEQFF.

This clone appeared a single time. The rearrangement uses TRBV5-6 and TRBJ1-3, with 7 bases fitting TRBD1. V lost 4 bases to trimming and J lost 0 bases; unmatched junction nucleotides: 7. Per germline, CDR1 SGHDT and CDR2 YYEEEE. The CDR3 sequence is 16 residues long. The CDR3 bases are TGTGCCAGCAGCCTCCGGACAGGTAACTCTGGAAACACCATATATTTT. Its translation: CASSLRTGNSGNTIYF.

The chain carries TRBV19 and TRBJ1-2; TRBD1 is a possible D gene (5 bases). The CDR3 loop spans 11 amino acids. V was pared by 6 bases and J by 8 bases, with 10 bases between. Germline CDR1 is LNHDA and CDR2 is SQIVND (reference sequence). DNA for the CDR3: TGTGCCAGTAGCCAGGGTGGCGGCTACACCTTC. Its protein product is CASSQGGGYTF.

The chain employs TRBV27 and TRBJ1-1; D perhaps matches TRBD1 (6 bases). V lost 7 bases, J lost 5 bases, and 14 bases lay in between. The CDR3 sequence is 13 residues long. The germline V gene encodes CDR1 MNHEY and CDR2 SMNVEV (reference sequence). The CDR3 bases are TGTGCCAGCACCCCAGACAGGAGGACTGAAGCTTTCTTT. It is translated as CASTPDRRTEAFF.

The chain is built from TRBV7-8 and TRBJ2-7; D is possibly TRBD2 (7 bases). From germline, CDR1 is SGHVS and CDR2 FQNEAQ. Trimming stripped 4 bases from V and 0 bases from J, with 34 bases between. This CDR3 region has 22 residues. Here the CDR3 reads CASSSPRGGANPGTSLSYEQYF. The CDR3 nucleotides read TGTGCCAGCAGCTCCCCCCGAGGGGGGGCCAACCCCGGGACTTCTCTCTCCTACGAGCAGTACTTC.

The chain uses TRBV5-4 and TRBJ2-7; D is ambiguous. Germline CDR1 SGHNT, CDR2 YYREEE (reference sequence). This CDR3 is built from 12 residues. The V end lost 0 bases, the J end lost 6 bases, and 7 bases lay between the germline ends. The CDR3 DNA is TGTGCCAGCAGCTTGGAGAACGGCGAGCAGTACTTC. It is translated as CASSLENGEQYF.

The J gene is TRBJ1-2, the V gene TRBV29-1; the match to TRBD1 covers 7 bases. The V segment lost 7 bases and the J segment 5 bases; nucleotides outside the gene matches: 16. This CDR3 comprises 15 residues. Germline V lookup: CDR1 SQVTM, CDR2 ANQGSEA. The CDR3 nucleotides are TGCAGCGCTATCACGGGACAGTTACGGGGATATGGCTACACCTTC. Translating it yields CSAITGQLRGYGYTF.

This clone appeared a single time. A read error may account for a junction end that differs from germline. The genes are TRBV7-9 and TRBJ1-1; no reliable D call. The CDR3 has 12 amino acids. CDR1 and CDR2 (germline): SEHNR, FQNEAQ (reference sequence). Here the CDR3 reads CSSSLKPSEAFF. The CDR3, as DNA: TGTTCCAGCAGCTTAAAACCCTCGGAGGCTTTCTTT.

This clone was picked up a small number of times. The genes are TRBV2 and TRBJ1-3; TRBD1 aligns across 7 bases. Germline lookup yields CDR1 SNHLY and CDR2 FYNNEI. This CDR3 contains 14 residues. With V trimmed by 10 bases and J by 3 bases, 9 bases remained unmatched. The CDR3 protein is CAKQGGSYGNTIYF. DNA for the CDR3: TGTGCCAAGCAGGGGGGTAGTTATGGAAACACCATATATTTT.

The gene calls are TRBV7-2 and TRBJ2-3; the D gene is possibly TRBD2 (6 bases). The CDR3 covers 14 residues. Trimming cost V 11 bases and J 0 bases, with 15 bases left between them. Germline CDR1 and CDR2: SGHTA and FQGNSA. The CDR3 nucleotides read TGTGCCGGAGGCTGGGACTCCAGCACAGATACGCAGTATTTT. The encoded protein is CAGGWDSSTDTQYF.

CDR3 in amino acids: CASSFLGREKETQYF. The CDR3, as DNA: TGTGCCAGCAGTTTCCTAGGCCGAGAGAAAGAGACCCAGTACTTC. This rearrangement joins TRBV6-5 to TRBJ2-5; D ambiguous. V lost 4 bases, J lost 3 bases, and 15 bases lay in between. The CDR3 loop spans 15 amino acids. Germline-derived CDR1 and CDR2 are MNHEY and SVGAGI.

The rearrangement uses TRBV5-4 and TRBJ2-7; tentative D call: TRBD2 (6 bases). V lost 0 bases to trimming and J lost 7 bases, with 14 bases between them. The CDR3 consists of 14 residues. Germline values: CDR1 SGHNT, CDR2 YYREEE (reference sequence). The CDR3 spells CASSLEAGTREQYF. The CDR3 DNA is TGTGCCAGCAGCTTGGAGGCGGGGACGAGGGAGCAGTACTTC.

The gene calls are TRBV5-6 and TRBJ1-6, with 12 bases identical to TRBD1. This CDR3 region has 14 residues. V lost 5 bases to trimming and J lost 15 bases; unmatched junction nucleotides: 9. The germline CDR1 and CDR2 sequences are SGHDT and YYEEEE. The CDR3 sequence is CASSPGTGGMVLHF. The CDR3 nucleotides are TGTGCCAGCAGTCCCGGGACAGGGGGCATGGTCCTCCACTTT.

This chain's CDR3 is CASSYSGFSGAYEQYF. CDR3 DNA sequence: TGTGCCAGCAGTTACTCAGGGTTTTCAGGGGCCTACGAGCAGTACTTC. The rearrangement joins TRBV6-5 to TRBJ2-7; D is perhaps TRBD1 (6 bases). Deletions cut 0 bases from V and 2 bases from J, with 14 bases between. Germline CDR1 is MNHEY and CDR2 is SVGAGI. CDR3 length equals 16 residues.

This clone was seen once. The chain uses TRBV7-9 and TRBJ2-1; perhaps TRBD2 as D (5 bases). CDR1 SEHNR and CDR2 FQNEAQ come from the germline V gene (reference sequence). This CDR3 is built from 14 residues. V dropped 3 bases and J dropped 5 bases, with 11 bases sitting between them. Here the CDR3 reads CASSFLAQHNEQFF. As DNA, the CDR3 is TGTGCCAGCAGCTTCCTAGCCCAACACAATGAGCAGTTCTTC. The full variable domain, with the rest looked up from reference TRBV7-9 and TRBJ2-1, is DTGVSQNPRHKITKRGQNVTFRCDPISEHNRLYWYRQTLGQGPEFLTYFQNEAQLEKSRLLSDRFSAERPKGSFSTLEIQRTEQGDSAMYLCASSFLAQHNEQFFGPGTRLTVL.

This chain uses TRBV28 with TRBJ1-4; no firm D call. The CDR3 length is 14 residues. The germline V and J ends were trimmed by 6 bases and 4 bases, with 12 bases remaining between them. Germline V gene lookup returns CDR1 MDHEN and CDR2 SYDVKM. The CDR3 DNA follows: TGTGCCAGCAGCGTGAGAGGGAATAATGAAAAACTGTTTTTT. Translation: CASSVRGNNEKLFF. The variable domain in full, completed from reference TRBV28 and TRBJ1-4, reads DVKVTQSSRYLVKRTGEKVFLECVQDMDHENMFWYRQDPGLGLRLIYFSYDVKMKEKGDIPEGYSVSREKKERFSLILESASTNQTSMYLCASSVRGNNEKLFFGSGTQLSVL.

V usage is TRBV6-5 and J usage is TRBJ2-3; 7 bases align to TRBD1. J was trimmed by 2 bases and V by 6 bases; bases with no gene match: 8. The CDR3 runs 15 residues. The germline gives CDR1 MNHEY, CDR2 SVGAGI. The CDR3 sequence is CASRRTGVDTDTQYF. CDR3 sequence (DNA): TGTGCCAGCAGGCGGACAGGAGTCGACACAGATACGCAGTATTTT.

A few counts support this clone. The rearrangement links TRBV7-3 to TRBJ1-1, with 7 bases lining up with TRBD1. Germline V gene data show CDR1 as SGHTA and CDR2 as FQGTGA. V was clipped by 5 bases and J by 4 bases; unmatched bases: 7. The CDR3 sequence is 14 residues long. The DNA for the CDR3 is TGTGCCAGCAGCCCGAGGGGGCCGAGCACTGAAGCTTTCTTT. The encoded protein is CASSPRGPSTEAFF.

This sequence joins TRBV7-2 and TRBJ2-5; tentatively, D is TRBD1 (6 bases). V was pared by 5 bases and J by 4 bases, with 11 bases between. The CDR3 is made up of 13 amino acids. Germline CDR1 reads SGHTA; CDR2 reads FQGNSA. In DNA form, the CDR3 reads TGTGCCAGCAGCCACGGACAGAGAGAGACCCAGTACTTC. Encoded protein: CASSHGQRETQYF.

The J gene is TRBJ1-2, the V gene TRBV9; D might be TRBD1 (5 bases). V lost 0 bases, J lost 0 bases, and 9 bases lay in between. This CDR3 is built from 15 residues. CDR1 is SGDLS, CDR2 YYNGEE, per germline. CDR3 protein: CASSVVGGANYGYTF. CDR3 DNA: TGTGCCAGCAGCGTAGTGGGGGGAGCTAACTATGGCTACACCTTC.

The V gene is TRBV7-8, the J gene TRBJ1-5; D ambiguous. Germline V gene data show CDR1 as SGHVS and CDR2 as FQNEAQ. The CDR3 contains 16 residues. The V end lost 1 base, the J end lost 4 bases, and 14 bases lay between the germline ends. In nucleotides, the CDR3 is TGTGCCAGCAGCTTAGGTAGTGCGACTACTAATCAGCCCCAGCATTTT. This translates into CASSLGSATTNQPQHF.